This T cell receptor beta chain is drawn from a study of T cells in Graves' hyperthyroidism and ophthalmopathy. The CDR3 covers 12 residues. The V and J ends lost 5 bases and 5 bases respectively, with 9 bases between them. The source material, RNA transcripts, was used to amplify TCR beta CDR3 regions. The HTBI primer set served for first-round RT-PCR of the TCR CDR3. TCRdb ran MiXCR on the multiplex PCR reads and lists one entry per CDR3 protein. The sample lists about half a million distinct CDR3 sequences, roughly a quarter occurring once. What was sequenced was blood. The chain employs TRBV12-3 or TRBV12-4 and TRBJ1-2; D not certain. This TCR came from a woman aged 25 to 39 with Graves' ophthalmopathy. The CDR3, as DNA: TGTGCCAGCAGTCAGTACTTATATGGCTACACCTTC. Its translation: CASSQYLYGYTF.